These 27 T cell receptor beta chains originate from one sample sequenced in a study of early T cells in non-severe SARS-CoV-2 infection. TCRdb reanalysed the 5' RACE reads using MiXCR and keeps one entry per CDR3 protein. The data contain some 40,000 distinct CDR3 sequences, less than 5% of them seen just once; the ten biggest clones take up 9% to 10%. Source material: whole blood. These receptors came from an adult who was a healthcare worker with PCR-confirmed SARS-CoV-2 infection or an uninfected control (not recorded which).

The rearrangement links TRBV6-2 or TRBV6-3 to TRBJ1-1; TRBD1 matches 9 bases. J was trimmed by 7 bases and V by 4 bases; bases with no gene match: 10. CDR1 MNHEY and CDR2 SVGEGT come from the germline V gene. This CDR3 spans 15 amino acids. CDR3 in amino acids: CASSWGQGALVEAFF. CDR3 DNA: TGTGCCAGCAGTTGGGGACAGGGAGCTCTAGTTGAAGCTTTCTTT.

This clonotype has ten or more counts. CDR3: CASSLKGAGANVLTF. CDR3 nucleotide sequence: TGTGCCAGCAGTTTAAAGGGGGCTGGGGCCAACGTCCTGACTTTC. J is TRBJ2-6 and V is TRBV12-3 or TRBV12-4; tentative D call: TRBD1 (6 bases). The V end lost 2 bases, the J end lost 2 bases, and 7 bases lay between the germline ends. This CDR3 spans 15 amino acids.

The V and J genes are TRBV24-1 and TRBJ2-2; 8 bases agree with TRBD1. Germline lookup yields CDR1 KGHDR and CDR2 SFDVKD. This CDR3 spans 14 amino acids. V was clipped by 4 bases and J by 6 bases; unmatched bases: 3. This CDR3 reads CATSDMTGAGELFF. In DNA, the CDR3 is TGTGCCACCAGTGACATGACAGGGGCCGGGGAGCTGTTTTTT.

This clonotype was counted ten times or more. The chain uses TRBV6-6 and TRBJ1-5; 7 nucleotides agree with TRBD1. This CDR3 comprises 15 residues. CDR1 is MNHNY and CDR2 is SVGAGI in the germline V gene (reference sequence). With V trimmed by 8 bases and J by 6 bases, 13 bases remained unmatched. For the CDR3, the DNA is TGTGCCAGCTCTATGACAGGGAGCACTGGTCAGCCCCAGCATTTT. This gives the protein CASSMTGSTGQPQHF.

This clonotype was detected ten times or more. J is TRBJ2-5 and V is TRBV7-2, with TRBD1 as a possible D gene (6 bases). Germline values: CDR1 SGHTA, CDR2 FQGNSA. Trimming took 0 bases from V and 2 from J, leaving 10 bases between them. The CDR3 extends over 15 amino acids. As DNA, the CDR3 is TGTGCCAGCAGCTTAGCGGGGGCAGCACAAGAGACCCAGTACTTC. It specifies CASSLAGAAQETQYF. Looking up the rest from reference TRBV7-2 and TRBJ2-5 gives the full variable domain: GAGVSQSPSNKVTEKGKDVELRCDPISGHTALYWYRQSLGQGLEFLIYFQGNSAPDKSGLPSDRFSAERTGGSVSTLTIQRTQQEDSAVYLCASSLAGAAQETQYFGPGTRLLVL.

This clonotype was detected only a few times. This chain connects TRBV25-1 to TRBJ1-1, with 7 nucleotides matching TRBD1. V dropped 7 bases and J dropped 5; count of bases not matched to a gene: 10. This CDR3 region has 14 residues. The V gene's germline CDR1 is MGHDK and CDR2 SYGVNS. CDR3 in amino acids: CASTSPGGWTEAFF. The CDR3 bases are TGTGCCAGCACCTCACCAGGGGGATGGACTGAAGCTTTCTTT. The variable domain in full, completed from reference TRBV25-1 and TRBJ1-1, reads EADIYQTPRYLVIGTGKKITLECSQTMGHDKMYWYQQDPGMELHLIHYSYGVNSTEKGDLSSESTVSRIRTEHFPLTLESARPSHTSQYLCASTSPGGWTEAFFGQGTRLTVV.

This clonotype has only a few counts. This chain connects TRBV4-2 to TRBJ1-2, with D perhaps TRBD1 (5 bases). CDR3 length: 16 residues. Trimming shortened V by 0 bases and J by 3 bases, and 14 bases separated the two germline ends. Germline CDR1 is LGHNA and CDR2 is YNFKEQ. Written as DNA, the CDR3 is TGTGCCAGCAGCCAAGATCTCGCCGGGGCTTACTATGGCTACACCTTC. Its translation: CASSQDLAGAYYGYTF.

This clonotype was counted at least ten times. The V gene is TRBV7-9, the J gene TRBJ1-4, with 8 bases aligning to TRBD1. Germline V lookup: CDR1 SEHNR, CDR2 FQNEAQ (reference sequence). V was pared by 5 bases and J by 4 bases, with 3 bases of the junction left unmatched. CDR3 length: 14 residues. CDR3 amino acids: CASSGQGYNEKLFF. CDR3 DNA sequence: TGTGCCAGCAGCGGACAGGGATATAATGAAAAACTGTTTTTT. The entire variable domain, with the rest obtained from reference TRBV7-9 and TRBJ1-4, is as follows: DTGVSQNPRHKITKRGQNVTFRCDPISEHNRLYWYRQTLGQGPEFLTYFQNEAQLEKSRLLSDRFSAERPKGSFSTLEIQRTEQGDSAMYLCASSGQGYNEKLFFGSGTQLSVL.

There are many counts of this clonotype. The chain couples TRBV6-2 or TRBV6-3 to TRBJ2-7; TRBD2 matches 7 bases. This CDR3 contains 13 residues. The V segment lost 6 bases and the J segment 2 bases; nucleotides outside the gene matches: 4. Germline CDR1 is MNHEY and CDR2 is SVGEGT. In DNA form, the CDR3 reads TGTGCCAGCAGCAGGGACTATCCCTACGAGCAGTACGTC. Protein sequence: CASSRDYPYEQYV.

The gene calls are TRBV27 and TRBJ2-6; 9 nucleotides match TRBD2. CDR3 length: 16 residues. Germline V gene lookup returns CDR1 MNHEY and CDR2 SMNVEV (reference sequence). Unmatched junction bases numbered 2, after V lost 3 bases and J lost 2 bases. In DNA, the CDR3 is TGTGCCAGCAGTTTTAGCGGGAGAACTGGGGCCAACGTCCTGACTTTC. This codes for CASSFSGRTGANVLTF.

This clonotype was picked up many times. V usage is TRBV20-1 and J usage is TRBJ2-1; TRBD2 aligns across 7 bases. Germline values: CDR1 DFQATT, CDR2 SNEGSKA (reference sequence). V trimming: 3 bases; J trimming: 0 bases; junction bases outside the gene matches: 20. The CDR3 length is 20 residues. The CDR3: CSARNPNQRDPFSSYNEQFF. DNA of the CDR3: TGCAGTGCTAGGAACCCAAACCAGCGGGACCCCTTTAGCTCCTACAATGAGCAGTTCTTC.

This clonotype came up a few times. The junction departs from the called germline gene at one end, perhaps through a read error. This rearrangement joins TRBV7-7 to TRBJ2-2; D gene uncertain. Germline assignment: CDR1 SSHAT and CDR2 FNYEAQ (reference sequence). The CDR3 covers 13 residues. This CDR3 is CASSLAPEGELFF. CDR3 sequence (DNA): TGTGCTAGCAGCTTAGCCCCCGAAGGGGAGCTGTTTTTT. The full variable domain, rest sourced from reference TRBV7-7 and TRBJ2-2, is GAGVSQSPRYKVTKRGQDVTLRCDPISSHATLYWYQQALGQGPEFLTYFNYEAQPDKSGLPSDRFSAERPEGSISTLTIQRTEQRDSAMYRCASSLAPEGELFFGEGSRLTVL.

This clonotype was seen repeatedly, ten times or more. The V call is TRBV11-1, the J call TRBJ2-5; D is perhaps TRBD1 (5 bases). Trimming left V 4 bases short and J 4 bases short, with 13 bases between. This CDR3 comprises 14 residues. Germline lookup yields CDR1 SGHAT and CDR2 FQDESV (reference sequence). The CDR3 bases are TGTGCCAGCAGCTCTCTTGGGGCGAGAGAGACCCAGTACTTC. It yields the protein CASSSLGARETQYF.

This clonotype was seen ten or more times. This CDR3 reads CASKLGQDTGELFF. CDR3 in DNA: TGTGCCAGCAAACTGGGCCAAGACACCGGGGAGCTGTTTTTT. The chain links TRBV6-4 to TRBJ2-2, with D unclear. The CDR3 contains 14 residues. Germline CDR1 and CDR2: MRHNA and SNTAGT. The V and J ends lost 7 bases and 3 bases respectively, with 12 bases between them.

This clonotype was observed at least ten times. This chain joins TRBV3-1 and TRBJ1-4; D unclear. Germline CDR1 and CDR2: LGHDT and YNNKEL (reference sequence). The CDR3 length is 14 residues. V shed 3 bases and J shed 0 bases, with 5 bases lying between them. The CDR3 spells CASSHFATNEKLFF. CDR3 nucleotide sequence: TGTGCCAGCAGCCATTTCGCAACTAATGAAAAACTGTTTTTT.

The chain combines TRBV29-1 with TRBJ1-2, with 9 bases aligning to TRBD1. This CDR3 has 14 amino acids. The J segment lost 4 bases and the V segment lost 8 bases, leaving 11 bases of the junction unmatched. Germline loops: CDR1 SQVTM, CDR2 ANQGSEA. CDR3 protein: CSSKNPGQGYGYTF. CDR3 nucleotides: TGCAGCTCAAAGAACCCGGGACAGGGCTATGGCTACACCTTC.

This clonotype was picked up a small number of times. The junction shows a germline mismatch at one end, possibly a read error. This sequence joins TRBV10-3 and TRBJ1-1, with D unresolved. CDR1 is ENHRY, CDR2 SYGVKD, per germline. The length of the CDR3 is 14 residues. The CDR3: CAITQRGLNTEVFF. The CDR3 region has the DNA TGTGCCATCACCCAACGGGGTCTAAACACTGAAGTTTTCTTT.

This clonotype was observed many times. The chain couples TRBV6-5 to TRBJ1-1; 9 bases match TRBD1. The J segment lost 5 bases and the V segment lost 4 bases, leaving 8 bases of the junction unmatched. CDR1 and CDR2 (germline): MNHEY, SVGAGI. This CDR3 is 15 amino acids long. In nucleotides, the CDR3 is TGTGCCAGCAGTTCCACAGGGGGCAGGTTTACTGAAGCTTTCTTT. Protein product: CASSSTGGRFTEAFF.

The sample holds many counts of this clonotype. The chain recombines TRBV20-1 with TRBJ2-3; 8 bases are shared with TRBD1. Looked up from germline, CDR1 is DFQATT and CDR2 is SNEGSKA (reference sequence). The CDR3 totals 13 residues. The trim removed 7 bases at V and 1 base at J, leaving 4 bases unmatched. This CDR3 reads CSGDRGGTDTQYF. The CDR3 coding sequence is TGCAGTGGAGACAGGGGAGGCACAGATACGCAGTATTTT.

This clonotype has only a few counts. The J gene is TRBJ1-2, the V gene TRBV5-6; 10 bases agree with TRBD1. Germline-derived CDR1 and CDR2 are SGHDT and YYEEEE. Trimming at V came to 0 bases and at J to 6 bases, leaving 2 bases not matched to a gene. The CDR3 covers 14 residues. CDR3 in amino acids: CASSLVTGGNGYTF. CDR3 sequence (DNA): TGTGCCAGCAGCTTGGTGACAGGGGGCAATGGCTACACCTTC.

This clonotype has at least ten counts. V gene TRBV11-3 combines with J gene TRBJ2-1; 9 positions match TRBD2. With V trimmed by 5 bases and J by 3 bases, 8 bases remained unmatched. Germline-derived CDR1 and CDR2 are SGHNT and YENEEA. The CDR3 is made up of 16 amino acids. CDR3 DNA sequence: TGTGCCAGCAGCCTGACTGGACTAGCGAGCTACAATGAGCAGTTCTTC. This encodes CASSLTGLASYNEQFF. Together with reference TRBV11-3 and TRBJ2-1, the CDR3 gives the full variable domain: EAGVVQSPRYKIIEKKQPVAFWCNPISGHNTLYWYLQNLGQGPELLIRYENEEAVDDSQLPKDRFSAERLKGVDSTLKIQPAELGDSAVYLCASSLTGLASYNEQFFGPGTRLTVL.

A remark on this clonotype: Since a much larger clone is just one base distant, this may be a read error. The chain has TRBV12-3 or TRBV12-4 and TRBJ2-1; D is possibly TRBD1 (5 bases). This CDR3 is 13 amino acids long. The CDR3 here is CSSSLNRWNEQFF. CDR3 nucleotide sequence: TGTTCCAGCAGTTTAAACAGGTGGAATGAGCAGTTCTTC.

This clonotype was found many times. The V gene is TRBV19, the J gene TRBJ2-5; possibly TRBD1 or TRBD2 for D (5 bases each). The germline V gene has CDR1 LNHDA and CDR2 SQIVND (reference sequence). V was pared by 5 bases and J by 4 bases, with 11 bases between. There are 13 residues in the CDR3. The chain's CDR3 is CASSSGPRETQYF. CDR3 bases: TGTGCCAGTAGTTCGGGACCACGAGAGACCCAGTACTTC.

The table lists this clonotype with many counts. The chain joins TRBV7-2 to TRBJ2-7; D ambiguous. Germline values: CDR1 SGHTA, CDR2 FQGNSA. Trimming removed 4 bases at V and 2 bases at J, with 15 bases between. CDR3 length equals 15 residues. The CDR3 protein is CASSSGPELAYEQYV. CDR3 bases: TGTGCCAGCAGCTCCGGGCCAGAGCTAGCCTACGAGCAGTACGTC.

V usage is TRBV7-2 and J usage is TRBJ2-5; 7 bases map to TRBD2. Germline values: CDR1 SGHTA, CDR2 FQGNSA. Trimming removed 3 bases from V and 0 bases from J; junction bases left unmatched: 4. The CDR3 length is 15 residues. The CDR3 DNA is TGTGCCAGCAGCTTCCAAGCGGGGAACCAAGAGACCCAGTACTTC. This sequence encodes CASSFQAGNQETQYF. The full variable domain, completed using reference TRBV7-2 and TRBJ2-5, is GAGVSQSPSNKVTEKGKDVELRCDPISGHTALYWYRQSLGQGLEFLIYFQGNSAPDKSGLPSDRFSAERTGGSVSTLTIQRTQQEDSAVYLCASSFQAGNQETQYFGPGTRLLVL.

The sample holds many counts of this clonotype. This chain joins TRBV10-2 and TRBJ2-2; 14 nucleotides match TRBD2. This CDR3 is built from 15 residues. CDR1 is WSHSY, CDR2 SAAADI, per germline. V lost 6 bases, J lost 7 bases, and 4 bases stayed unmatched. CDR3 nucleotides: TGCGCCAGCAGGGGACTAGCGGGAGATGGCGGGGAGCTGTTTTTT. It translates to CASRGLAGDGGELFF.

This clonotype is deemed medium-sized. The chain carries TRBV10-3 and TRBJ2-2; 8 nucleotides agree with TRBD1. Germline V gene sequence: CDR1 ENHRY, CDR2 SYGVKD. Trimming removed 2 bases from V and 3 bases from J; junction bases left unmatched: 2. The CDR3 is 15 amino acids. The CDR3 sequence is CAISEAGQDTGELFF. The CDR3 DNA reads TGTGCCATCAGTGAGGCGGGACAGGACACCGGGGAGCTGTTTTTT.